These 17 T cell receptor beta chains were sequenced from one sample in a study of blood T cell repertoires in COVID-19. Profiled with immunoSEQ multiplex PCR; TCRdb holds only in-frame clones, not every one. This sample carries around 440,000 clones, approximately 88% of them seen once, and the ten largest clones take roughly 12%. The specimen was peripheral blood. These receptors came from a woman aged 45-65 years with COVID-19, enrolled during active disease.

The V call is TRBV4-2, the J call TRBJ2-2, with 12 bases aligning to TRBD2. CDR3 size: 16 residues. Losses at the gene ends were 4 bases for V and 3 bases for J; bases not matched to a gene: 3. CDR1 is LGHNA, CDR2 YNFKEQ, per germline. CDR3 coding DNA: TGTGCCAGCAGCCCAGCTAGCGGGGGGGACACCGGGGAGCTGTTTTTT. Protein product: CASSPASGGDTGELFF.

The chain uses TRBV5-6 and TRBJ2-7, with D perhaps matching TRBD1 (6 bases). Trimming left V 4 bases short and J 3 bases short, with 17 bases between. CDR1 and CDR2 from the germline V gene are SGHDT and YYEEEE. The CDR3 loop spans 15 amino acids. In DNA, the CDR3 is TGTGCCAGCAGCCAAGGTACAGGGTTGATCTACGAGCAGTACTTC. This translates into CASSQGTGLIYEQYF.

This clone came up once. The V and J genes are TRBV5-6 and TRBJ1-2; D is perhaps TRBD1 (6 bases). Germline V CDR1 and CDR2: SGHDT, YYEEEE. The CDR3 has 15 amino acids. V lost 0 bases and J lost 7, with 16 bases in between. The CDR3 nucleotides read TGTGCCAGCAGCTTGGGGGGGACACAGGGTCGTGGCTACACCTTC. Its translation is CASSLGGTQGRGYTF.

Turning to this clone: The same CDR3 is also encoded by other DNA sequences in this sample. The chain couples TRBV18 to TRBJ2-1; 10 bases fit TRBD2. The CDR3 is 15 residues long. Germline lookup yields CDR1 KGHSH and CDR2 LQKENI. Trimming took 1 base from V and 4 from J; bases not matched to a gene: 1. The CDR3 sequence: CASSPQRGGYNEQFF. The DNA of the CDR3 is TGTGCCAGCTCACCACAGCGGGGGGGTTACAATGAGCAGTTCTTC.

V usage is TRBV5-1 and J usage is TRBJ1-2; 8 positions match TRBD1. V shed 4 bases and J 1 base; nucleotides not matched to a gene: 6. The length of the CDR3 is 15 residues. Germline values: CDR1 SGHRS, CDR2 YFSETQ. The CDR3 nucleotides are TGCGCCAGCAGCCCAACTACAGGGGGTAACTATGGCTACACCTTC. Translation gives CASSPTTGGNYGYTF. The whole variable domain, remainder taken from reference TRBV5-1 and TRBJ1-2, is KAGVTQTPRYLIKTRGQQVTLSCSPISGHRSVSWYQQTPGQGLQFLFEYFSETQRNKGNFPGRFSGRQFSNSRSEMNVSTLELGDSALYLCASSPTTGGNYGYTFGSGTRLTVV.

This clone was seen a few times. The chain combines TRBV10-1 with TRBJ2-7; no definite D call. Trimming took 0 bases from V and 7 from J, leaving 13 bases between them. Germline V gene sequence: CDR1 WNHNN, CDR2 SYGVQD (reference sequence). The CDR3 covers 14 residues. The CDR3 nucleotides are TGCGCCAGCAGTGAGTCGAGCATCCCTTGGGAGCAGTACTTC. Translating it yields CASSESSIPWEQYF.

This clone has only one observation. CDR3 in DNA: TGTGCCAGCAGCCTACCTCTAAGGACAGGGCACGGGGCGAACACTGAAGCTTTCTTT. This codes for CASSLPLRTGHGANTEAFF. V and J are TRBV7-2 and TRBJ1-1; 8 nucleotides align to TRBD1. This CDR3 region has 19 residues. Looked up from germline, CDR1 is SGHTA and CDR2 is FQGNSA. Trimming cost V 5 bases and J 1 base; bases outside gene matches: 18.

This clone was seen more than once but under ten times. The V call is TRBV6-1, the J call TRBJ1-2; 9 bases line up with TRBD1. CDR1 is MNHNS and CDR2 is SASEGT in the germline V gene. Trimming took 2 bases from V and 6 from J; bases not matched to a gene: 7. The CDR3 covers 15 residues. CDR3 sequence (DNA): TGTGCCAGCAGTGAAAGGGGACAGGGAGGCGATGGCTACACCTTC. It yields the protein CASSERGQGGDGYTF.

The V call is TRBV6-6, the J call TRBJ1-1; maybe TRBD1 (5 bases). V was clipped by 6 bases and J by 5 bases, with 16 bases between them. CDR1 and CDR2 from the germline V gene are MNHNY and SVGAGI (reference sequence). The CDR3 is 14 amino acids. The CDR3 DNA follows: TGTGCCAGCAGATTTGGCCTCAAGGGGACTGAAGCTTTCTTT. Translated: CASRFGLKGTEAFF.

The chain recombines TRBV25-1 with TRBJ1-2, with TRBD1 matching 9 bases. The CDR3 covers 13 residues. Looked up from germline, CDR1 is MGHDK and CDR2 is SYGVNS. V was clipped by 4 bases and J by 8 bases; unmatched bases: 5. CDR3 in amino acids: CASSGGTGLGYTF. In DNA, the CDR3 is TGTGCCAGCAGTGGCGGGACAGGGTTGGGCTACACCTTC.

The CDR3 nucleotides are TGCGCCAGCCGGGGGTCGGATGAAAAACTGTTTTTT. Translating gives CASRGSDEKLFF. The chain joins TRBV4-1 to TRBJ1-4; a possible D gene is TRBD1 (5 bases). There are 12 residues in the CDR3. Germline lookup yields CDR1 MGHRA and CDR2 YSYEKL. The V gene lost 8 bases and the J gene lost 6 bases, with 10 bases spanning the gap.

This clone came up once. CDR3 in amino acids: CASGSTGRPQHF. Written as DNA, the CDR3 is TGTGCTAGTGGTTCAACAGGGAGGCCCCAGCATTTT. This chain connects TRBV12-5 to TRBJ1-5, with D maybe TRBD1 (6 bases). This CDR3 spans 12 amino acids. The V end was cut by 4 bases, the J end by 9 bases, with 10 bases between. Germline V gives CDR1 LGHNT, CDR2 FRNRAP. Drawing the rest from reference TRBV12-5 and TRBJ1-5, the complete variable domain is DARVTQTPRHKVTEMGQEVTMRCQPILGHNTVFWYRQTMMQGLELLAYFRNRAPLDDSGMPKDRFSAEMPDATLATLKIQPSEPRDSAVYFCASGSTGRPQHFGDGTRLSIL.

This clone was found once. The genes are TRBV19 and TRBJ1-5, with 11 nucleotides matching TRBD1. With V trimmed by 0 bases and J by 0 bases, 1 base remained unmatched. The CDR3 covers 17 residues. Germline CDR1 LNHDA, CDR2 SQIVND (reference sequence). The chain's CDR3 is CASSIDGTGGSNQPQHF. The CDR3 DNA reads TGTGCCAGTAGTATAGACGGGACAGGGGGTAGCAATCAGCCCCAGCATTTT.

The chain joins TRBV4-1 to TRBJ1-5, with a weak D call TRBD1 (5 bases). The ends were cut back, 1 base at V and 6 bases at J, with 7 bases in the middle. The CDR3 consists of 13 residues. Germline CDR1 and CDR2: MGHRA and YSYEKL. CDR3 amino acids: CASSQGQSQPQHF. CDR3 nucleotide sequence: TGCGCCAGCAGCCAAGGACAGAGTCAGCCCCAGCATTTT.

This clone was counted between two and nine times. CDR3 nucleotide sequence: TGTGCCAGCAGTGAAGTAGCTAATTCACCCCTCCACTTT. This codes for CASSEVANSPLHF. The chain links TRBV2 to TRBJ1-6; D remains unclear. Per germline, CDR1 SNHLY and CDR2 FYNNEI. Trimming left V 1 base short and J 6 bases short, with 4 bases between. The CDR3 length is 13 residues.

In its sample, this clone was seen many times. The CDR3: CASSEQGSYGYTF. CDR3 DNA: TGTGCCAGCAGCGAACAGGGGAGCTATGGCTACACCTTC. The genes are TRBV11-2 and TRBJ1-2; 7 bases align to TRBD1. Germline-derived CDR1 and CDR2 are SGHAT and FQNNGV. V was clipped by 5 bases and J by 4 bases; unmatched bases: 4. This CDR3 contains 13 residues.

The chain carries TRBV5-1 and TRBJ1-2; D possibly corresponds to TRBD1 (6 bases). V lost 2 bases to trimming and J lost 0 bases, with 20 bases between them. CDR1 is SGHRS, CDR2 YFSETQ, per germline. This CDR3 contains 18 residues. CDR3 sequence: CASSFPAGDVQANYGYTF. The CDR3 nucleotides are TGCGCCAGCAGCTTTCCGGCAGGGGACGTTCAGGCTAACTATGGCTACACCTTC.